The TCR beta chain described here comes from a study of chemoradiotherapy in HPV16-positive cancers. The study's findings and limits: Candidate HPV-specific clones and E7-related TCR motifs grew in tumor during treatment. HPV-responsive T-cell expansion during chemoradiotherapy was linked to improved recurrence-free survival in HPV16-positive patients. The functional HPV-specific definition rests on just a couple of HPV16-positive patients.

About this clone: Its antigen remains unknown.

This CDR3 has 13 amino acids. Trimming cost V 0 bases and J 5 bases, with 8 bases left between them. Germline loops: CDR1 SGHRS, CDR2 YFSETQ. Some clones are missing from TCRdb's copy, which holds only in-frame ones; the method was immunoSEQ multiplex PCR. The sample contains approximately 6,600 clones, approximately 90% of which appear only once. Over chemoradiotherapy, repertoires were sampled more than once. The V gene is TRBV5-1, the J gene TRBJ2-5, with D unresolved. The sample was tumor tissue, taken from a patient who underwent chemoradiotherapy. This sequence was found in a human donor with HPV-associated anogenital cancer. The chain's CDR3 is CASSLERLETQYF. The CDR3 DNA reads TGCGCCAGCAGCTTGGAGAGATTGGAGACCCAGTACTTC.